The source of this TCR beta chain is a study of shared clonotypes between healthy human individuals. Repertoires were generated with immunoSEQ multiplex PCR, while TCRdb's copy carries only in-frame clones and drops some. The data show about 680,000 clones, 92% seen once. V lost 3 bases and J lost 4; bases outside the gene matches: 15. Germline V CDR1 and CDR2: MDHEN, SYDVKM. The CDR3 has 18 amino acids. Positively selected for CCR7, the CD45RO-negative cells used as naive CD8 cells excluded terminally differentiated effector memory CD45RA+ cells. The chain combines TRBV28 with TRBJ2-7; 10 positions match TRBD2. The material sequenced was naive CD8+ T cells sorted from blood. This TCR derives from a man aged 25 to 45 in good health. CDR3 DNA: TGTGCCAGCAGTTTGGGGCCGGGACTAGCGAAGACCGGGTACGAGCAGTACTTC. Its protein is CASSLGPGLAKTGYEQYF.